The sequence of this TCR beta chain was determined in a study of CD8+ T cells in alopecia areata. Sorted out of PBMCs were CD4+ T cells and CD8+ T cells. Sequencing used cDNA as its template, made by extracting RNA and reverse transcribing it. Libraries were prepared by immunoSEQ multiplex PCR; TCRdb keeps only in-frame clonotypes and omits some of them. The data show 150,000 to 200,000 clones, approximately 59% seen once. This clone was seen more than once but under ten times. With 0 bases removed from V and 3 bases from J, the gap between germline ends came to 6 bases. Germline V gene sequence: CDR1 SEHNR, CDR2 FQNEAQ (reference sequence). The CDR3 extends over 13 amino acids.

The input for sequencing was CD4+ T cells sorted from blood, taken at week 0. This sequence joins TRBV7-9 and TRBJ2-7; D gene uncertain. The sequence came from a human donor with alopecia areata. This chain's CDR3 is CASSLAGIYEQYF. The CDR3 DNA reads as TGTGCCAGCAGCTTAGCGGGGATCTACGAGCAGTACTTC.